Each of the 20 T cell receptor beta chains below was sequenced from the same sample in a study of T cell responses to AZD1222 COVID-19 vaccine. Some clones are missing from TCRdb's copy, which holds only in-frame ones; the method was immunoSEQ multiplex PCR. Of about 97,000 clones listed, 70% to 90% are singletons. Material: peripheral blood, obtained on day 0 of AZD1222 vaccination. These receptors were collected from an adult in good health.

This clone was detected once. This chain uses TRBV5-4 with TRBJ2-2, with D possibly TRBD1 on 5 matching bases. V was cut by 3 bases and J by 1 base, with 7 bases left in between. The CDR3 is 14 amino acids. Germline values: CDR1 SGHNT, CDR2 YYREEE (reference sequence). The DNA for the CDR3 is TGTGCCAGCAGCTCAACAGGGAACACCGGGGAGCTGTTTTTT. This encodes CASSSTGNTGELFF.

The chain recombines TRBV15 with TRBJ1-2; D not certain. V dropped 0 bases and J dropped 4 bases, with 12 bases sitting between them. CDR1 LNHNV and CDR2 YYDKDF come from the germline V gene (reference sequence). This CDR3 region has 15 residues. The CDR3 spells CATSRDLTDFYGYTF. The CDR3 DNA is TGTGCCACCAGCAGAGATTTAACAGATTTCTATGGCTACACCTTC. The whole variable domain, filled in from reference TRBV15 and TRBJ1-2, reads DAMVIQNPRYQVTQFGKPVTLSCSQTLNHNVMYWYQQKSSQAPKLLFHYYDKDFNNEADTPDNFQSRRPNTSFCFLDIRSPGLGDTAMYLCATSRDLTDFYGYTFGSGTRLTVV.

CDR3 in amino acids: CASSGTGSGGYTF. CDR3 in DNA: TGTGCCAGCAGTGGGACAGGGTCGGGTGGCTACACCTTC. This chain uses TRBV12-3 or TRBV12-4 with TRBJ1-2, with TRBD1 matching 9 bases. V shed 5 bases, J shed 7 bases, and the junction held 5 bases outside the gene matches. The CDR3 covers 13 residues.

This sequence joins TRBV5-5 and TRBJ2-5; D tentatively reads TRBD1 or TRBD2 (5 bases each). The germline V and J ends were trimmed by 4 bases and 2 bases, with 18 bases remaining between them. The germline V gene encodes CDR1 SGHKS and CDR2 YYEKEE (reference sequence). This CDR3 is 16 amino acids long. This chain's CDR3 is CASSEGTRTIQETQYF. The CDR3 DNA reads as TGTGCCAGCAGCGAGGGGACGAGGACAATACAAGAGACCCAGTACTTC.

V is TRBV28 and J is TRBJ2-5; D possibly matches TRBD1 or TRBD2 (7 bases each). The germline V and J ends were trimmed by 5 bases and 3 bases, with 19 bases remaining between them. Germline assignment: CDR1 MDHEN and CDR2 SYDVKM. The CDR3 extends over 16 amino acids. For the CDR3, the DNA is TGTGCCAGCAGTCTCCTCAGGGGGGGGCAAAAAGAGACCCAGTACTTC. Protein sequence: CASSLLRGGQKETQYF.

The chain links TRBV10-3 to TRBJ2-1; 7 bases agree with TRBD1. The ends lost 0 bases at V and 5 bases at J; junction bases unmatched: 7. Germline assignment: CDR1 ENHRY and CDR2 SYGVKD. CDR3 length: 16 amino acids. The CDR3 DNA reads TGTGCCATCAGTGAGTCCGCACAGGGGATGGACAATGAGCAGTTCTTC. It encodes CAISESAQGMDNEQFF.

The V and J genes are TRBV4-1 and TRBJ2-7, with D tentatively TRBD1 (5 bases). There are 14 residues in the CDR3. V lost 0 bases and J 6 bases, leaving 12 bases between the germline ends. Germline CDR1 reads MGHRA; CDR2 reads YSYEKL. The CDR3 loop is CASSQDRVGSEQYF. CDR3 bases: TGCGCCAGCAGCCAAGACAGGGTAGGAAGCGAGCAGTACTTC.

In this sample, this clone turned up once. This sequence joins TRBV28 and TRBJ1-6, with D tentatively TRBD1 (5 bases). V was shortened by 6 bases and J by 10 bases, with 16 bases between the two germline ends. This CDR3 is built from 14 residues. CDR1 and CDR2 (germline): MDHEN, SYDVKM. Written as DNA, the CDR3 is TGTGCCAGCAGCCGACATGGGGCAGAATCACCCCTCCACTTT. Protein sequence: CASSRHGAESPLHF.

The chain employs TRBV7-7 and TRBJ2-2, with D possibly matching TRBD2 (5 bases). The CDR3 sequence is 14 residues long. CDR1 and CDR2 (germline): SSHAT, FNYEAQ (reference sequence). CDR3 protein: CATGGSANTGELFF. DNA of the CDR3: TGTGCTACGGGCGGGTCCGCGAACACCGGGGAGCTGTTTTTT.

V and J are TRBV11-3 and TRBJ2-5; tentative D call: TRBD1 (6 bases). Per the germline V gene, CDR1 is SGHNT and CDR2 is YENEEA. This CDR3 region has 16 residues. V was clipped by 4 bases and J by 5 bases, with 20 bases between them. The chain's CDR3 is CASSSGAGASRETQYF. The CDR3 DNA follows: TGTGCCAGCAGCTCAGGGGCAGGGGCCAGCAGGGAGACCCAGTACTTC.

The chain combines TRBV19 with TRBJ1-6; TRBD1 might be the D (5 bases). Looked up from germline, CDR1 is LNHDA and CDR2 is SQIVND (reference sequence). This CDR3 spans 13 amino acids. Trimming pared 9 bases from V and 7 bases from J, leaving 13 bases between. The CDR3 here is CASHDSPNSPLHF. CDR3 coding DNA: TGTGCCAGCCACGACAGCCCAAATTCACCCCTCCACTTT.

The gene calls are TRBV6-4 and TRBJ2-1; D is undetermined. V was trimmed by 5 bases and J by 3 bases, leaving 11 bases between them. Germline V gene data show CDR1 as MRHNA and CDR2 as SNTAGT. There are 14 residues in the CDR3. This chain's CDR3 is CASSRGPGYNEQFF. CDR3 nucleotides: TGTGCCAGCAGTAGAGGTCCGGGCTACAATGAGCAGTTCTTC.

V is TRBV2 and J is TRBJ2-5; possibly TRBD2 for D (5 bases). V lost 6 bases and J 5 bases, leaving 7 bases between the germline ends. The germline V gene has CDR1 SNHLY and CDR2 FYNNEI. CDR3 length: 11 amino acids. CDR3 region: CASSPGETQYF. In nucleotides, the CDR3 is TGTGCCAGCAGCCCGGGGGAGACCCAGTACTTC.

V is TRBV28 and J is TRBJ1-1; D ambiguous. Between the trimmed V and J ends, which lost 3 bases and 0 bases, there was a span of 14 bases. The germline V gene encodes CDR1 MDHEN and CDR2 SYDVKM. The CDR3 covers 16 residues. The CDR3 region is CASSLSDLIMNTEAFF. The CDR3 nucleotides read TGTGCCAGCAGTTTGTCTGATCTAATCATGAACACTGAAGCTTTCTTT.

Here the CDR3 DNA reads TGTGCCAGCAGTTACGGGCAGAACTACAATGAGCAGTTCTTC. Translated: CASSYGQNYNEQFF. The chain carries TRBV6-5 and TRBJ2-1; the D is unclear. Germline V gene lookup returns CDR1 MNHEY and CDR2 SVGAGI. The CDR3 loop spans 14 amino acids. Trimming removed 2 bases from V and 3 bases from J, with 8 bases in between.

The CDR3 is CASSISGGLNTEAFF. In DNA, the CDR3 is TGTGCCAGTAGTATATCAGGGGGTCTGAACACTGAAGCTTTCTTT. This chain connects TRBV19 to TRBJ1-1; 7 bases match TRBD1. This CDR3 has 15 residues. Trimming cost V 2 bases and J 0 bases; bases outside gene matches: 3. CDR1 and CDR2 from the germline V gene are LNHDA and SQIVND (reference sequence).

The V call is TRBV5-1, the J call TRBJ1-4, with D possibly being TRBD1 (5 bases). CDR3 length: 15 amino acids. The V gene's germline CDR1 is SGHRS and CDR2 YFSETQ. Trimming removed 2 bases at V and 6 bases at J, with 14 bases between. This chain's CDR3 is CASSFSGARDEKLFF. As DNA, the CDR3 is TGCGCCAGCAGCTTCAGTGGGGCCCGGGATGAAAAACTGTTTTTT.

This rearrangement joins TRBV28 to TRBJ1-5; D remains unclear. The germline V and J ends were trimmed by 6 bases and 3 bases, with 18 bases remaining between them. CDR1 and CDR2 from the germline V gene are MDHEN and SYDVKM. The CDR3 totals 16 residues. CDR3 loop: CASSPGRRGSNQPQHF. The CDR3 coding sequence is TGTGCCAGCAGCCCCGGACGACGAGGGTCCAATCAGCCCCAGCATTTT.

This sequence joins TRBV5-5 and TRBJ1-2; D not certain. The CDR3 totals 15 residues. Germline CDR1 and CDR2: SGHKS and YYEKEE (reference sequence). V lost 4 bases and J lost 3, with 16 bases in between. CDR3 sequence reads: CASSGYTEPHYGYTF. The CDR3 DNA is TGTGCCAGCAGCGGTTACACCGAGCCCCACTATGGCTACACCTTC.

The chain recombines TRBV19 with TRBJ2-4; D perhaps matches TRBD1 (6 bases). The V and J ends lost 2 bases and 2 bases respectively, with 10 bases between them. This CDR3 has 15 amino acids. Looked up from germline, CDR1 is LNHDA and CDR2 is SQIVND (reference sequence). CDR3 sequence: CASSILGAPKNIQYF. In DNA form, the CDR3 reads TGTGCCAGTAGTATATTGGGGGCGCCCAAAAACATTCAGTACTTC.